The clone carrying this T cell receptor (beta chain) has at least ten counts. What it binds is not known. In the library, individual cDNA molecules carried attached unique molecular identifiers. MiXCR, run by TCRdb on the 5' RACE reads, gives a single entry per CDR3 protein. The sample includes approximately 65,000 distinct CDR3 sequences, roughly 13% of them seen just once. The data stem from a study of early T cells in non-severe SARS-CoV-2 infection. Study-level findings and limits: Matching results from VDJdb favored anti-spike CD8 responses, leaving private and CD4 specificities undetected.

The sequenced sample consisted of whole blood. The receptor comes from an adult who was a healthcare worker with PCR-confirmed SARS-CoV-2 infection or an uninfected control (not recorded which).

The CDR3: CASSPMTGRETQYF. CDR3 nucleotide sequence: TGTGCCAGCAGCCCGATGACAGGGCGGGAGACCCAGTACTTC. This chain uses TRBV11-2 with TRBJ2-5, with 7 bases lining up with TRBD1. V shed 5 bases and J 5 bases; nucleotides not matched to a gene: 8. CDR1 is SGHAT and CDR2 is FQNNGV in the germline V gene. The CDR3 runs to 14 residues.